The rows below give T cell receptor beta chains drawn from one sample of a study of beta chain features in type 1 diabetes. This table comes from immunoSEQ multiplex PCR, and its TCRdb copy is limited to in-frame clones, with some not included. The sample records about 700,000 clones, about an eighth being singletons. The material sequenced was naive CD4+ T cells from blood. These receptors were collected from a man aged 18 to 35 with type 1 diabetes. Both conserved end residues are trimmed from each CDR3. Clone sizes are given selectively: once, few, many, or a class where the clone is expanded.

size: few
V: TRBV10-3
J: TRBJ1-4
CDR3: AISESAATNEKLF

size: NA
V: TRBV5-1
J: TRBJ2-7
CDR3: ASRGDNVYEQY

size: NA
V: TRBV10-3
J: TRBJ1-5
CDR3: AISDGNQPQH

size: NA
V: TRBV9
J: TRBJ2-2
CDR3: ASSVNRVNTGELF

size: few
V: TRBV5-4
J: TRBJ1-4
CDR3: ASSNRTDEKLF

size: few
V: TRBV29-1
J: TRBJ1-2
CDR3: SVYAGPTANYGYT

size: NA
V: TRBV7-3
J: TRBJ2-1
CDR3: ASSSPSGQSYNEQF

size: few
V: TRBV7-9
J: TRBJ2-7
CDR3: ASSLGREREQY

size: few
V: TRBV11-2
J: TRBJ2-1
CDR3: ASSSVSSSYNEQF

size: few
V: TRBV9
J: TRBJ1-2
CDR3: ASSVDWKGSTNYGYT

size: NA
V: TRBV6-1
J: TRBJ2-1
CDR3: ASMGFRTYNEQF

size: few
V: TRBV25-1
J: TRBJ2-5
CDR3: ASRRSDETQY